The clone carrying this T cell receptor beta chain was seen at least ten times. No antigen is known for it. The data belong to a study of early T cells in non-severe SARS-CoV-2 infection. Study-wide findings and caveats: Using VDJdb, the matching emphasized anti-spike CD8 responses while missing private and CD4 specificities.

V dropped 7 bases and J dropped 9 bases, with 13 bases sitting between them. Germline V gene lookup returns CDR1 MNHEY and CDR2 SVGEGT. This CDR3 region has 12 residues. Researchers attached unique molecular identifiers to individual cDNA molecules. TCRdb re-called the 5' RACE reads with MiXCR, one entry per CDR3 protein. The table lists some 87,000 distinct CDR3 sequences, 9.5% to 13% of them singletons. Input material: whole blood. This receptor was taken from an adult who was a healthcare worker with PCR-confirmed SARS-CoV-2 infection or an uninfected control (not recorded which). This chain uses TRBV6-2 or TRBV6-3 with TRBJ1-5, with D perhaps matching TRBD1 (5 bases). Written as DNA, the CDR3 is TGTGCCAGCAATCTTGGGGGTTTGCCCCAGCATTTT. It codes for CASNLGGLPQHF.